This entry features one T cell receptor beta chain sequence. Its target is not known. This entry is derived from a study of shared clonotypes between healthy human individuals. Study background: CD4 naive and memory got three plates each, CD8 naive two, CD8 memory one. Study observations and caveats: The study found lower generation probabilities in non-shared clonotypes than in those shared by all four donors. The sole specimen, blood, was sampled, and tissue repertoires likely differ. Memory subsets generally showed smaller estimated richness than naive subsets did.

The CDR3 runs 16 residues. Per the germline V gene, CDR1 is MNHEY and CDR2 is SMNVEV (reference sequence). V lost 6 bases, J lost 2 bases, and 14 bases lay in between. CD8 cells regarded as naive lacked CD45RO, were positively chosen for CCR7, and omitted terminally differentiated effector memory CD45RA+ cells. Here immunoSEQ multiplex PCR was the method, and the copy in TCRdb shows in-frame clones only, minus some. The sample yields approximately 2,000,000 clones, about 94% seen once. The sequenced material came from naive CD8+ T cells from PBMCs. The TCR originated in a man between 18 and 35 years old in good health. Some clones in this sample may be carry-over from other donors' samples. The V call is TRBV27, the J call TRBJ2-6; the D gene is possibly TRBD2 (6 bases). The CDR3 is CASSSREAPGANVLTF. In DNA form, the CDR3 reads TGTGCCAGCAGCTCCAGGGAGGCCCCTGGGGCCAACGTCCTGACTTTC.